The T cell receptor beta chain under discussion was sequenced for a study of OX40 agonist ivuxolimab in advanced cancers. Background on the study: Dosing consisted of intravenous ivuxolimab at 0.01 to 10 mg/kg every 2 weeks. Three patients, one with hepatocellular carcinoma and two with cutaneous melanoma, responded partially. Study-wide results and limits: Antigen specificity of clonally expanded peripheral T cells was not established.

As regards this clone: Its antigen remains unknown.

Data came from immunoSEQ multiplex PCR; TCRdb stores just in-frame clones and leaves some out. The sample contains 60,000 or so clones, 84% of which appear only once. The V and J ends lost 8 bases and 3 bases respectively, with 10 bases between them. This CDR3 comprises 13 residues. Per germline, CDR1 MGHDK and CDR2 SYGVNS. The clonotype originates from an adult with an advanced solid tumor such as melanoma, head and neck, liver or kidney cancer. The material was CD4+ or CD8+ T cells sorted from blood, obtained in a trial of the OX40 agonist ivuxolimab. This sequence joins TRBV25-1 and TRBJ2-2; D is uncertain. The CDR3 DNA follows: TGTGCCAGCTCCACTATGTACACCGGGGAGCTGTTTTTT. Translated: CASSTMYTGELFF.